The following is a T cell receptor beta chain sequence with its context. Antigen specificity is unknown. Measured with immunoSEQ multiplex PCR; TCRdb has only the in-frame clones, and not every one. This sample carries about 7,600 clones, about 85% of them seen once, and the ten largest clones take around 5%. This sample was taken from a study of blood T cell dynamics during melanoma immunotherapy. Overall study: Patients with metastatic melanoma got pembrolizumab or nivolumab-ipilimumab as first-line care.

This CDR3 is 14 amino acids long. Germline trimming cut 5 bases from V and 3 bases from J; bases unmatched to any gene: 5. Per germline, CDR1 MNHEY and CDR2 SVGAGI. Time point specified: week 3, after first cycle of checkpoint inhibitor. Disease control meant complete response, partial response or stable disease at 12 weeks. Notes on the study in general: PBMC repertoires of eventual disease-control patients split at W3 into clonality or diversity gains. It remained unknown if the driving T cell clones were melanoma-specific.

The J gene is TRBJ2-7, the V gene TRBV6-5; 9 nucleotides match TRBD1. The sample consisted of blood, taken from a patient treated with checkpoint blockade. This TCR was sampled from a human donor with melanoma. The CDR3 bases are TGTGCCAGCAGTACGGGACAGGGATTCTACGAGCAGTACTTC. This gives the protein CASSTGQGFYEQYF.